These 21 T cell receptor beta chains came from one sample sequenced in a study of T cell changes during pregnancy in multiple sclerosis. Data came from immunoSEQ multiplex PCR; TCRdb stores just in-frame clones and leaves some out. Here the sample spans over 25,000 clones, around nine tenths being singletons. The sample was CD8+ T cells from peripheral blood mononuclear cells, taken before pregnancy. The source of these receptors is a female donor with multiple sclerosis, enrolled in a pregnancy study.

The V and J genes are TRBV30 and TRBJ1-1; D not resolved. CDR1 is GTSNPN and CDR2 is SVGIG in the germline V gene (reference sequence). The CDR3 consists of 11 residues. The germline V and J ends were trimmed by 4 bases and 0 bases, with 3 bases remaining between them. The CDR3 DNA reads TGTGCCTGGACCGTGAACACTGAAGCTTTCTTT. Translation: CAWTVNTEAFF.

J is TRBJ2-1 and V is TRBV13, with D perhaps TRBD1 (6 bases). The germline V gene has CDR1 PRHDT and CDR2 FYEKMQ (reference sequence). Between the trimmed V and J ends, which lost 6 bases and 4 bases, there was a span of 19 bases. CDR3 length: 16 residues. The CDR3 reads CASRERDRDTYNEQFF. CDR3 in DNA: TGTGCCAGCAGGGAGAGGGACCGGGACACATACAATGAGCAGTTCTTC.

V and J are TRBV27 and TRBJ2-2; D uncertain. V lost 4 bases and J lost 6, with 15 bases in between. Germline CDR1 and CDR2: MNHEY and SMNVEV (reference sequence). The CDR3 has 15 residues. The CDR3: CASSSPAGHAGELFF. CDR3 DNA sequence: TGTGCCAGCAGTTCCCCGGCTGGGCATGCCGGGGAGCTGTTTTTT.

The chain carries TRBV7-9 and TRBJ2-7; D not resolved. This CDR3 contains 13 residues. Germline assignment: CDR1 SEHNR and CDR2 FQNEAQ (reference sequence). The V gene lost 3 bases and the J gene lost 3 bases, with 9 bases spanning the gap. In nucleotides, the CDR3 is TGTGCCAGCAGCTTCAAGGAGAGCTACGAGCAGTACTTC. Protein sequence: CASSFKESYEQYF.

The chain is built from TRBV5-4 and TRBJ2-7; D gene uncertain. Germline V gene data show CDR1 as SGHNT and CDR2 as YYREEE (reference sequence). Trimming left V 3 bases short and J 3 bases short, with 4 bases between. CDR3 length: 11 residues. CDR3 sequence: CASSSNYEQYF. Written as DNA, the CDR3 is TGTGCCAGCAGCTCAAACTACGAGCAGTACTTC.

The chain links TRBV30 to TRBJ1-3, with D possibly being TRBD1 (6 bases). The CDR3 totals 13 residues. V lost 4 bases to trimming and J lost 8 bases, with 15 bases between them. Germline V CDR1 and CDR2: GTSNPN, SVGIG (reference sequence). The CDR3 here is CAWTTGFWDTIYF. The CDR3 DNA follows: TGTGCCTGGACTACAGGGTTTTGGGACACCATATATTTT.

This chain connects TRBV6-1 to TRBJ2-3, with TRBD2 identical over 10 bases. The CDR3 covers 15 residues. Germline V gene lookup returns CDR1 MNHNS and CDR2 SASEGT. J lost 4 bases, V lost 5 bases, and 6 bases had no gene match. The CDR3 protein is CASSNAAGGPDTQYF. CDR3 coding DNA: TGTGCCAGCAGTAATGCAGCGGGAGGGCCAGATACGCAGTATTTT.

The chain employs TRBV7-2 and TRBJ2-7; TRBD1 agrees at 9 bases. CDR1 and CDR2 from the germline V gene are SGHTA and FQGNSA. The CDR3 contains 13 residues. V was pared by 5 bases and J by 3 bases, with 2 bases of the junction left unmatched. In DNA, the CDR3 is TGTGCCAGCAGCCCGACAGGGGGCTACGAGCAGTACTTC. Translating it yields CASSPTGGYEQYF.

Only one count was recorded for this clone. The chain joins TRBV4-1 to TRBJ1-4; weak D call: TRBD1 (5 bases). The CDR3 consists of 17 residues. Trimming stripped 0 bases from V and 5 bases from J, with 16 bases between. Germline V gene lookup returns CDR1 MGHRA and CDR2 YSYEKL. The CDR3 coding sequence is TGCGCCAGCAGCCAAGATGTTGTAGGTGGGGGGAATGAAAAACTGTTTTTT. Protein sequence: CASSQDVVGGGNEKLFF.

The V and J genes are TRBV7-9 and TRBJ2-1, with 7 bases matching TRBD2. V shed 0 bases, J shed 7 bases, and the junction held 6 bases outside the gene matches. Germline V gene data show CDR1 as SEHNR and CDR2 as FQNEAQ (reference sequence). The CDR3 has 15 residues. This CDR3 reads CASSLAGGPSNEQFF. Here the CDR3 DNA reads TGTGCCAGCAGCTTAGCGGGAGGGCCTTCGAATGAGCAGTTCTTC.

The rearrangement joins TRBV5-1 to TRBJ1-1; D gene unclear. CDR1 and CDR2 (germline): SGHRS, YFSETQ. Trimming cost V 1 base and J 7 bases, with 17 bases left between them. CDR3 size: 15 residues. The chain's CDR3 is CASSLPIPGNGEAFF. The CDR3 nucleotides read TGCGCCAGCAGCTTGCCGATACCCGGGAATGGTGAAGCTTTCTTT.

The J gene is TRBJ2-5, the V gene TRBV6-6; TRBD1 agrees at 7 bases. Germline CDR1 reads MNHNY; CDR2 reads SVGAGI (reference sequence). The V segment lost 4 bases and the J segment 3 bases; nucleotides outside the gene matches: 8. The CDR3 is 15 residues long. CDR3 protein: CASSSWGTEEETQYF. CDR3 DNA: TGTGCCAGCAGTTCGTGGGGGACAGAAGAAGAGACCCAGTACTTC.

This chain links TRBV5-6 with TRBJ2-7, with 12 bases lining up with TRBD2. J gave up 3 bases and V 5 bases, and 3 bases lay outside the gene matches. This CDR3 has 14 amino acids. Germline-derived CDR1 and CDR2 are SGHDT and YYEEEE. The CDR3 nucleotides read TGTGCCAGCAGGACGACTAGCGGGAGCTACGAGCAGTACTTC. It specifies CASRTTSGSYEQYF. The entire variable domain, with the rest obtained from reference TRBV5-6 and TRBJ2-7, is as follows: DAGVTQSPTHLIKTRGQQVTLRCSPKSGHDTVSWYQQALGQGPQFIFQYYEEEERQRGNFPDRFSGHQFPNYSSELNVNALLLGDSALYLCASRTTSGSYEQYFGPGTRLTVT.

This sequence joins TRBV19 and TRBJ2-2, with TRBD1 as a possible D gene (6 bases). The CDR3 contains 15 residues. CDR1 is LNHDA, CDR2 SQIVND, per germline (reference sequence). Trimming took 7 bases from V and 0 from J, leaving 12 bases between them. The CDR3 reads CASTPSGANTGELFF. CDR3 coding DNA: TGTGCCAGTACCCCGTCAGGGGCGAACACCGGGGAGCTGTTTTTT.

The chain carries TRBV19 and TRBJ2-7; TRBD1 aligns across 10 bases. CDR3 size: 14 residues. V trimming: 5 bases; J trimming: 7 bases; junction bases outside the gene matches: 8. Looked up from germline, CDR1 is LNHDA and CDR2 is SQIVND (reference sequence). In DNA form, the CDR3 reads TGTGCCAGTAGTGGGACAGGGGACACGCGAGAGCAGTACTTC. Translation: CASSGTGDTREQYF.

This rearrangement joins TRBV4-1 to TRBJ2-1; D might be TRBD1 (7 bases). V was clipped by 2 bases and J by 4 bases, with 21 bases between them. The CDR3 totals 18 residues. Germline V gene sequence: CDR1 MGHRA, CDR2 YSYEKL. DNA for the CDR3: TGCGCCAGCAGCCAATTCCCCGCGGAGGGGGACAGTTACAATGAGCAGTTCTTC. Its protein is CASSQFPAEGDSYNEQFF.

This clone has a single count. This chain links TRBV28 with TRBJ1-5; D call uncertain. Germline V gene sequence: CDR1 MDHEN, CDR2 SYDVKM. The CDR3 loop spans 16 amino acids. V shed 2 bases and J shed 2 bases, with 13 bases lying between them. The CDR3 loop is CASSLGGRTGNQPQHF. The CDR3 nucleotides read TGTGCCAGCAGTTTAGGCGGGAGGACCGGCAATCAGCCCCAGCATTTT.

V usage is TRBV5-4 and J usage is TRBJ2-1; 7 bases map to TRBD2. CDR3 length equals 11 residues. Trimming cost V 4 bases and J 10 bases; bases outside gene matches: 2. In germline, CDR1 is SGHNT, CDR2 YYREEE (reference sequence). The CDR3 protein is CASSGGVEQFF. The CDR3 region has the DNA TGTGCCAGCAGCGGGGGGGTCGAGCAGTTCTTC.

The V call is TRBV5-6, the J call TRBJ2-7; TRBD2 agrees at 9 bases. The ends lost 4 bases at V and 6 bases at J; junction bases unmatched: 8. This CDR3 region has 14 residues. Germline V gene lookup returns CDR1 SGHDT and CDR2 YYEEEE. The CDR3 region has the DNA TGTGCCAGCAGCCCTTTGGTAGCGGGAGTCGAGCAGTACTTC. It translates to CASSPLVAGVEQYF. Drawing the rest from reference TRBV5-6 and TRBJ2-7, the complete variable domain is DAGVTQSPTHLIKTRGQQVTLRCSPKSGHDTVSWYQQALGQGPQFIFQYYEEEERQRGNFPDRFSGHQFPNYSSELNVNALLLGDSALYLCASSPLVAGVEQYFGPGTRLTVT.

The chain uses TRBV28 and TRBJ1-1; no clear D gene. Per the germline V gene, CDR1 is MDHEN and CDR2 is SYDVKM. Deletions cut 7 bases from V and 5 bases from J, with 17 bases between. This CDR3 has 14 residues. The CDR3 bases are TGTGCCAGCACTACTAGAGGGTATAGGACTGAAGCTTTCTTT. Amino acid sequence: CASTTRGYRTEAFF.

Only one count was recorded for this clone. The V gene is TRBV7-9, the J gene TRBJ2-3; 7 nucleotides align to TRBD2. V trimming: 4 bases; J trimming: 3 bases; junction bases outside the gene matches: 7. The CDR3 spans 15 residues. Germline lookup yields CDR1 SEHNR and CDR2 FQNEAQ (reference sequence). In DNA, the CDR3 is TGTGCCAGCAGCTACCGTGGGGGGGGGACAGATACGCAGTATTTT. Translating gives CASSYRGGGTDTQYF.